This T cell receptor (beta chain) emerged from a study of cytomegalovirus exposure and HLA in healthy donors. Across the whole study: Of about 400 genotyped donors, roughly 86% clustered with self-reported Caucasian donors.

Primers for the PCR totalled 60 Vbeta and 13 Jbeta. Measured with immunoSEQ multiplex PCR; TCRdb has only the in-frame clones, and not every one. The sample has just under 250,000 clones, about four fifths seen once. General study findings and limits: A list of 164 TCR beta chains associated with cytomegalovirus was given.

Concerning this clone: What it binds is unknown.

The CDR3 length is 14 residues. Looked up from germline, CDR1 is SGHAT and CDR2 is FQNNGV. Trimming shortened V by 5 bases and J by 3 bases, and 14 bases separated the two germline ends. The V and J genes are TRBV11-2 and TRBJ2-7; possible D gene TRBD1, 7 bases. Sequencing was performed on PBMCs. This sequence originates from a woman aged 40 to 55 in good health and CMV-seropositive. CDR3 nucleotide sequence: TGTGCCAGCAGCACGGACAGGAGGGGCTACGAGCAGTACTTC. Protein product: CASSTDRRGYEQYF.